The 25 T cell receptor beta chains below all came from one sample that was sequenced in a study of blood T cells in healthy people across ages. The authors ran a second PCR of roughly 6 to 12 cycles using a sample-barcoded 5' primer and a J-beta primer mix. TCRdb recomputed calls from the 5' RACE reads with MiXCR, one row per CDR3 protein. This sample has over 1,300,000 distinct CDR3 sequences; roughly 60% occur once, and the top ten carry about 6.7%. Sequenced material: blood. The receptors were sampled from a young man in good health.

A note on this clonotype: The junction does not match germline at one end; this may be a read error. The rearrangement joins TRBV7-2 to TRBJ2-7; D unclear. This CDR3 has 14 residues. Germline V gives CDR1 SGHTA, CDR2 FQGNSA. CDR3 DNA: TGTGCCAGCAGCTCGACTTCAGACTCCGACGAGCAGTACTTC. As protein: CASSSTSDSDEQYF.

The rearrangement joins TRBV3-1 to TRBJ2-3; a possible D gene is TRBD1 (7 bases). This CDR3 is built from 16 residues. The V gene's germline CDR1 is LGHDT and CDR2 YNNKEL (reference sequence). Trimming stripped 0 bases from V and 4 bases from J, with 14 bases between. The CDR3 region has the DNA TGTGCCAGCAGCCAAGATCCAGGGGGGTACGCAGATACGCAGTATTTT. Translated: CASSQDPGGYADTQYF.

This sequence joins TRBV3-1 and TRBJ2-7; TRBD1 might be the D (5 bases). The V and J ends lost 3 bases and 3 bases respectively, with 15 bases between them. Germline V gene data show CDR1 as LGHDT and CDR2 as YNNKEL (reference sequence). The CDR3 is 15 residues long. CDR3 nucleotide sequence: TGTGCCAGCAGCCAGGGCTCCGAGACAGTCTACGAGCAGTACTTC. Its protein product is CASSQGSETVYEQYF.

The CDR3 reads CASSTRAPDRNEQFF. The CDR3 bases are TGTGCCAGCAGCACCCGCGCCCCCGATAGGAATGAGCAGTTCTTC. The rearrangement links TRBV7-2 to TRBJ2-1; no clear D gene. Trimming cost V 5 bases and J 7 bases, with 18 bases left between them. Germline assignment: CDR1 SGHTA and CDR2 FQGNSA. CDR3 length: 15 residues.

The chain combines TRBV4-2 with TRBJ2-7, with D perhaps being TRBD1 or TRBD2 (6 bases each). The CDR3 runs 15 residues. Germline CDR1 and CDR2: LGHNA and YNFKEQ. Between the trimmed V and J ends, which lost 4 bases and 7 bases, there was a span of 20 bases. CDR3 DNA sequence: TGTGCCAGCAGCCGTTGGGGGCGCGGGGAGGAAGAGCAGTACTTC. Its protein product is CASSRWGRGEEEQYF.

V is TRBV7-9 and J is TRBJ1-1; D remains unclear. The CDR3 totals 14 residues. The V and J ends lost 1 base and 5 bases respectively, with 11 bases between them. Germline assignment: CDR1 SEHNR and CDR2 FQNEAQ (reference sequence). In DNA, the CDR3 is TGTGCCAGCAGCTTAGGAACCCACGGGACTGAAGCTTTCTTT. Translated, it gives CASSLGTHGTEAFF. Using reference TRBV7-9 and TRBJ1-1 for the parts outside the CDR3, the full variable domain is DTGVSQNPRHKITKRGQNVTFRCDPISEHNRLYWYRQTLGQGPEFLTYFQNEAQLEKSRLLSDRFSAERPKGSFSTLEIQRTEQGDSAMYLCASSLGTHGTEAFFGQGTRLTVV.

CDR3 nucleotide sequence: TGCAGCGTTTCGACAGGCGGATATAGCAATCAGCCCCAGCATTTT. Translation gives CSVSTGGYSNQPQHF. The chain has TRBV29-1 and TRBJ1-5; possibly TRBD1 for D (6 bases). V was trimmed by 5 bases and J by 0 bases, leaving 14 bases between them. The CDR3 is 15 residues long. Per germline, CDR1 SQVTM and CDR2 ANQGSEA.

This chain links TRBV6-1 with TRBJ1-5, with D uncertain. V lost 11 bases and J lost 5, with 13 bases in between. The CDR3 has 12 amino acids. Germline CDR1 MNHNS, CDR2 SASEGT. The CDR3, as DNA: TGTGCCGCCGGCGGACCCTATCAGCCCCAGCATTTT. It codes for CAAGGPYQPQHF.

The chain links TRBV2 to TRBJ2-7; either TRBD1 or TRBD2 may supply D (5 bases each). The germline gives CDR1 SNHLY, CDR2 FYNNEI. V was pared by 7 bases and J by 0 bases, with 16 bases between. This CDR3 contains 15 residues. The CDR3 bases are TGTGCCAGCAAAGGATCGGGGACCTTCTCCTACGAGCAGTACTTC. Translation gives CASKGSGTFSYEQYF.

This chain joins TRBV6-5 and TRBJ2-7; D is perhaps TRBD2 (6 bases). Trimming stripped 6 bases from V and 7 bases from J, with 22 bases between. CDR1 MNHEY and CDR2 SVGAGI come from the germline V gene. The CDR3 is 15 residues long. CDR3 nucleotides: TGTGCCAGCAGCCCCCCGGGACTTTCCTACAATGAGCAGTACTTC. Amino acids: CASSPPGLSYNEQYF.

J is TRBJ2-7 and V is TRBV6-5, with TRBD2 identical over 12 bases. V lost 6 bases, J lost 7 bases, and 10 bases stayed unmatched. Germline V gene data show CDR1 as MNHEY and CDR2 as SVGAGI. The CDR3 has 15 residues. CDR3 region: CASSDPSGGAHEQYF. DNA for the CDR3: TGTGCCAGCAGCGATCCTAGCGGGGGGGCCCATGAGCAGTACTTC.

CDR3 coding DNA: TGCGCCAGCAGCCCCATTTTAAAGATGGGGCAGACCTACGAGCAGTACTTC. This encodes CASSPILKMGQTYEQYF. This chain links TRBV4-1 with TRBJ2-7; tentatively, D is TRBD1 (5 bases). V gave up 4 bases and J gave up 2 bases, with 21 bases separating them. Germline V gene sequence: CDR1 MGHRA, CDR2 YSYEKL. This CDR3 has 17 residues.

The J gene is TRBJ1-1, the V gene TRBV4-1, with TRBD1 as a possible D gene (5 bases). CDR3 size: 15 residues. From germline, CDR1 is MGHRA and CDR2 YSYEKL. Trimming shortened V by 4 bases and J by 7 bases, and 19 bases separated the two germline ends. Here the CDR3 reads CASSPGPLGVLEAFF. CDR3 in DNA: TGCGCCAGCAGCCCCGGGCCTTTGGGGGTACTTGAAGCTTTCTTT.

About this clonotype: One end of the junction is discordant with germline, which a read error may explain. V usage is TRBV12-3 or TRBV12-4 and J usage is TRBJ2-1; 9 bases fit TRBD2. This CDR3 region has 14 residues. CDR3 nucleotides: TGTGCCAGCAGTTTGGGACTAGCTCTCGATGAGCGGTTCTTC. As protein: CASSLGLALDERFF.

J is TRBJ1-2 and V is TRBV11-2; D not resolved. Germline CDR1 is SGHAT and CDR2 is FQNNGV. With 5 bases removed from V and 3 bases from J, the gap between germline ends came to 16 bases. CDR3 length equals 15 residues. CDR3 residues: CASSLTHESDYGYTF. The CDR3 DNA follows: TGTGCCAGCAGCCTTACACATGAGAGTGACTATGGCTACACCTTC.

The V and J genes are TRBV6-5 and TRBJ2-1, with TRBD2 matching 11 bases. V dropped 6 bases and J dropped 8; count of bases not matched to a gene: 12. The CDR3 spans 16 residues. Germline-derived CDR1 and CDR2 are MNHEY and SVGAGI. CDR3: CASRPTLAGERHEQFF. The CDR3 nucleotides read TGTGCCAGCAGACCAACACTAGCGGGAGAAAGGCATGAGCAGTTCTTC.

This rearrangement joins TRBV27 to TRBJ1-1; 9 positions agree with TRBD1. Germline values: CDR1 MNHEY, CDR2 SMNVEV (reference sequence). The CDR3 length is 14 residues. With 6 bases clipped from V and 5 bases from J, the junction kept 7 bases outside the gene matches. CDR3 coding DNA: TGTGCCAGCAGCCCATTCGGGACAGGGACTGAAGCTTTCTTT. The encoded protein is CASSPFGTGTEAFF.

The CDR3 DNA follows: TGCAGTGCTAGAGATGGACTCCGGGGAGGTGACGAGCAGTACTTC. Residues: CSARDGLRGGDEQYF. V usage is TRBV20-1 and J usage is TRBJ2-7; TRBD2 might be the D (6 bases). The CDR3 spans 15 residues. The germline V gene encodes CDR1 DFQATT and CDR2 SNEGSKA (reference sequence). V was trimmed by 0 bases and J by 5 bases, leaving 17 bases between them.

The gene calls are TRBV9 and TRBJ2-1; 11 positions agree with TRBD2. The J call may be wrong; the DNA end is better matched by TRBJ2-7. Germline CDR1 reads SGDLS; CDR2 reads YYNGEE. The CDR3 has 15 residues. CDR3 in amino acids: CASSARLAGFNEQYF. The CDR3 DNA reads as TGTGCCAGCAGCGCCCGACTAGCGGGATTCAATGAGCAGTACTTC.

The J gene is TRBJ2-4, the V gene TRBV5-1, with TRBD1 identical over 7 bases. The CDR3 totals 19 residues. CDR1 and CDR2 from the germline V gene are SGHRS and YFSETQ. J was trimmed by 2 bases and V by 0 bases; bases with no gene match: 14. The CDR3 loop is CASSLEADRSHGTKNIQYF. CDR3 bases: TGCGCCAGCAGCTTGGAGGCGGACAGGTCGCACGGGACCAAAAACATTCAGTACTTC.

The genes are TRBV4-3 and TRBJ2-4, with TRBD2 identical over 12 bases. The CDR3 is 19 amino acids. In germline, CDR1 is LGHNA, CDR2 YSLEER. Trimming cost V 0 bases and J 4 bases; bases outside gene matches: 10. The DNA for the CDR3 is TGCGCCAGCAGCCAAGACCCAGGACTAGCGGGGATTAAAAAAAACATTCAGTACTTC. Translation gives CASSQDPGLAGIKKNIQYF.

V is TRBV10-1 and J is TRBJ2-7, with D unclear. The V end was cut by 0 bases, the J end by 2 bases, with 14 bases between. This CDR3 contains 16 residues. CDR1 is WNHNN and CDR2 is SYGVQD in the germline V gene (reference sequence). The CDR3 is CASSESTRGRTYEQYF. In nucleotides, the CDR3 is TGCGCCAGCAGTGAGTCGACCCGTGGGCGAACCTACGAGCAGTACTTC.

In DNA form, the CDR3 reads TGCGCCAGCAGCCAAGTCGGGGCAGGGAATAACTATGGCTACACCTTC. Translation gives CASSQVGAGNNYGYTF. The rearrangement links TRBV4-3 to TRBJ1-2; perhaps TRBD1 as D (5 bases). The CDR3 has 16 residues. Looked up from germline, CDR1 is LGHNA and CDR2 is YSLEER. V dropped 1 base and J dropped 1 base, with 13 bases sitting between them.

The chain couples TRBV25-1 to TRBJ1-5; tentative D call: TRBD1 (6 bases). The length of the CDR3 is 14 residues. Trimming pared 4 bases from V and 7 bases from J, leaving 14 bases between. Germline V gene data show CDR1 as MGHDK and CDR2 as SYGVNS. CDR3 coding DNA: TGTGCCAGCAGTGGACGGGACACAGGACAGCCCCAGCATTTT. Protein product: CASSGRDTGQPQHF.

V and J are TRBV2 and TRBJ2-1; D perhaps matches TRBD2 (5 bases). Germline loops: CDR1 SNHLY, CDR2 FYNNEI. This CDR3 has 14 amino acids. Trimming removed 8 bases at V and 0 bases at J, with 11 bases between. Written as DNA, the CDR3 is TGTGCCAGCTCGGGGTTTTCCTCCTACAATGAGCAGTTCTTC. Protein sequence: CASSGFSSYNEQFF.